This entry lists 27 T cell receptor beta chains sequenced from one sample in a study of blood T cell repertoires in COVID-19. The table came from immunoSEQ multiplex PCR; TCRdb's copy has only in-frame clones and leaves some out. The sample has some 200,000 clones, around 89% seen once. Material: PBMCs or T cells enriched from blood (not recorded which). All receptors derive from a woman between 18 and 30 years old who had recovered from COVID-19.

The chain combines TRBV19 with TRBJ2-3; D is possibly TRBD2 (5 bases). CDR1 and CDR2 from the germline V gene are LNHDA and SQIVND (reference sequence). V was clipped by 3 bases and J by 0 bases, with 10 bases between them. The CDR3 is 15 residues long. The CDR3 DNA reads as TGTGCCAGTAGTATCGGGTGGACTAGCACAGATACGCAGTATTTT. Its translation is CASSIGWTSTDTQYF.

CDR3 nucleotides: TGTGCCAGCAGCTTGGCAGGGGTTGGCAATCAGCCCCAGCATTTT. Translated: CASSLAGVGNQPQHF. The chain couples TRBV5-5 to TRBJ1-5, with D possibly matching TRBD1 (6 bases). The germline gives CDR1 SGHKS, CDR2 YYEKEE (reference sequence). The V end lost 0 bases, the J end lost 2 bases, and 9 bases lay between the germline ends. The CDR3 contains 15 residues.

The V gene is TRBV6-1, the J gene TRBJ2-3; tentatively, D is TRBD1 (6 bases). The CDR3 is 14 amino acids. In germline, CDR1 is MNHNS, CDR2 SASEGT. Deletions cut 2 bases from V and 5 bases from J, with 11 bases between. DNA of the CDR3: TGTGCCAGCAGTGAAACAGGGTCCCGAGATACGCAGTATTTT. Its translation: CASSETGSRDTQYF.

V is TRBV7-9 and J is TRBJ2-3, with 7 bases fitting TRBD1. Germline values: CDR1 SEHNR, CDR2 FQNEAQ (reference sequence). Losses at the gene ends were 6 bases for V and 3 bases for J; bases not matched to a gene: 15. This CDR3 is 17 amino acids long. In nucleotides, the CDR3 is TGTGCCAGCAGTTATAGTTCCCGGACAGGTTATACAGATACGCAGTATTTT. This codes for CASSYSSRTGYTDTQYF.

The gene calls are TRBV10-2 and TRBJ1-2, with 9 bases that match TRBD1. Trimming cost V 9 bases and J 0 bases; bases outside gene matches: 14. Germline V gives CDR1 WSHSY, CDR2 SAAADI. The CDR3 loop spans 17 amino acids. The CDR3 sequence is CASEGGQGDPSNYGYTF. The DNA for the CDR3 is TGCGCCAGTGAAGGGGGACAGGGAGACCCTTCTAACTATGGCTACACCTTC.

This clone was picked up a small number of times. The CDR3 sequence is CASSFGSTGELFF. CDR3 coding DNA: TGTGCCAGCAGCTTTGGTAGCACCGGGGAGCTGTTTTTT. This chain uses TRBV11-2 with TRBJ2-2, with no clear D. CDR1 SGHAT and CDR2 FQNNGV come from the germline V gene. This CDR3 is 13 amino acids long. Trimming left V 3 bases short and J 4 bases short, with 6 bases between. The variable domain in full, with the rest retrieved from reference TRBV11-2 and TRBJ2-2, is EAGVAQSPRYKIIEKRQSVAFWCNPISGHATLYWYQQILGQGPKLLIQFQNNGVVDDSQLPKDRFSAERLKGVDSTLKIQPAKLEDSAVYLCASSFGSTGELFFGEGSRLTVL.

The chain is built from TRBV2 and TRBJ2-1; 9 nucleotides match TRBD2. J was trimmed by 6 bases and V by 5 bases; bases with no gene match: 8. CDR1 is SNHLY and CDR2 is FYNNEI in the germline V gene. The CDR3 length is 15 residues. CDR3 sequence reads: CASSLERGVGNEQFF. For the CDR3, the DNA is TGTGCCAGCAGTCTCGAGCGGGGGGTGGGCAATGAGCAGTTCTTC.

The chain combines TRBV30 with TRBJ2-5, with D possibly matching TRBD2 (7 bases). V was cut by 1 base and J by 5 bases, with 14 bases left in between. The CDR3 consists of 14 residues. Germline V CDR1 and CDR2: GTSNPN, SVGIG (reference sequence). The CDR3 DNA sequence: TGTGCCTGGAGTGGAAGGGGGGGCCTGGAGACCCAGTACTTC. Its translation is CAWSGRGGLETQYF.

V is TRBV11-2 and J is TRBJ1-2; D not certain. There are 12 residues in the CDR3. Germline V gene lookup returns CDR1 SGHAT and CDR2 FQNNGV. V lost 5 bases and J 6 bases, leaving 10 bases between the germline ends. This CDR3 reads CASSRSAHGYTF. The CDR3 region has the DNA TGTGCCAGCAGCCGGTCCGCCCATGGCTACACCTTC.

This clone was found once. The rearrangement joins TRBV7-9 to TRBJ1-6; 9 nucleotides line up with TRBD1. CDR1 is SEHNR and CDR2 is FQNEAQ in the germline V gene (reference sequence). This CDR3 contains 15 residues. J was trimmed by 6 bases and V by 5 bases; bases with no gene match: 5. CDR3 loop: CASSRSDRGNSPLHF. In DNA form, the CDR3 reads TGTGCCAGCAGCAGATCGGACAGGGGTAATTCACCCCTCCACTTT.

The rearrangement joins TRBV7-3 to TRBJ1-2, with 7 positions matching TRBD1. Germline-derived CDR1 and CDR2 are SGHTA and FQGTGA. The trim removed 2 bases at V and 5 bases at J, leaving 11 bases unmatched. The CDR3 is 16 residues long. The chain's CDR3 is CASSLEPGQTSYGYTF. The CDR3 DNA sequence: TGTGCCAGCAGCTTAGAACCGGGACAGACGTCTTATGGCTACACCTTC.

The V call is TRBV18, the J call TRBJ2-6; D is uncertain. V shed 3 bases and J shed 0 bases, with 12 bases lying between them. Germline CDR1 and CDR2: KGHSH and LQKENI. CDR3 size: 17 residues. The DNA for the CDR3 is TGTGCCAGCTCACCGTCCCAGGTACTCTCTGGGGCCAACGTCCTGACTTTC. Encoded protein: CASSPSQVLSGANVLTF.

The chain joins TRBV30 to TRBJ1-2, with 9 bases matching TRBD1. This CDR3 has 15 residues. V dropped 1 base and J dropped 5; count of bases not matched to a gene: 8. The V gene's germline CDR1 is GTSNPN and CDR2 SVGIG (reference sequence). The CDR3 nucleotides are TGTGCCTGGAGTGCAGATCCCGGGACAGGGTATGGCTACACCTTC. Translated, it gives CAWSADPGTGYGYTF.

The gene calls are TRBV7-9 and TRBJ2-3; TRBD2 aligns across 7 bases. The length of the CDR3 is 14 residues. The ends lost 1 base at V and 6 bases at J; junction bases unmatched: 4. Looked up from germline, CDR1 is SEHNR and CDR2 is FQNEAQ (reference sequence). DNA of the CDR3: TGTGCCAGCAGCTTAGGGGGTAGCGGGGATACGCAGTATTTT. Its protein product is CASSLGGSGDTQYF.

This clone appeared once. The CDR3 DNA sequence: TGTGCCAGCAGCGTAGGGACAGGGGGCCAAGAAGCTTTCTTT. It translates to CASSVGTGGQEAFF. The chain combines TRBV9 with TRBJ1-1, with TRBD1 matching over 11 bases. CDR1 SGDLS and CDR2 YYNGEE come from the germline V gene. Trimming at V came to 0 bases and at J to 8 bases, leaving 3 bases not matched to a gene. The length of the CDR3 is 14 residues.

The chain joins TRBV7-9 to TRBJ1-1; perhaps TRBD1 as D (6 bases). Germline V CDR1 and CDR2: SEHNR, FQNEAQ (reference sequence). The CDR3 loop spans 14 amino acids. Between the trimmed V and J ends, which lost 9 bases and 1 base, there was a span of 15 bases. Here the CDR3 reads CASSGGSWNTEAFF. In DNA, the CDR3 is TGTGCCAGTAGCGGGGGCAGCTGGAACACTGAAGCTTTCTTT.

CDR3 in amino acids: CASNQGQGNYGYTF. CDR3 bases: TGTGCCAGTAACCAAGGACAGGGGAACTATGGCTACACCTTC. This sequence joins TRBV19 and TRBJ1-2, with 9 bases identical to TRBD1. The CDR3 contains 14 residues. V was clipped by 7 bases and J by 2 bases; unmatched bases: 5. The germline gives CDR1 LNHDA, CDR2 SQIVND (reference sequence).

The rearrangement uses TRBV2 and TRBJ2-5; TRBD1 matches at 7 bases. V lost 2 bases and J lost 4; bases outside the gene matches: 7. The CDR3 is 15 amino acids. Germline V gene data show CDR1 as SNHLY and CDR2 as FYNNEI. The CDR3 DNA is TGTGCCAGCAGTGAATATAAGGGGGCGGGAGAGACCCAGTACTTC. It is translated as CASSEYKGAGETQYF.

The chain carries TRBV27 and TRBJ2-3, with 8 bases aligning to TRBD2. There are 12 residues in the CDR3. J was trimmed by 9 bases and V by 5 bases; bases with no gene match: 4. The germline gives CDR1 MNHEY, CDR2 SMNVEV (reference sequence). The CDR3 loop reads CASSPLAGTQYF. CDR3 in DNA: TGTGCCAGCAGTCCCTTAGCGGGGACGCAGTATTTT.

The chain couples TRBV7-9 to TRBJ1-1; D unresolved. The CDR3 extends over 13 amino acids. Trimming took off 5 bases at V and 2 bases at J, with 9 bases between the two ends. Per germline, CDR1 SEHNR and CDR2 FQNEAQ (reference sequence). CDR3 in amino acids: CASSREANTEAFF. Written as DNA, the CDR3 is TGTGCCAGCAGCCGGGAGGCTAACACTGAAGCTTTCTTT.

This clone was detected only once. V usage is TRBV18 and J usage is TRBJ1-1; weak D call: TRBD1 (6 bases). Between the trimmed V and J ends, which lost 4 bases and 6 bases, there was a span of 12 bases. The CDR3 extends over 13 amino acids. CDR1 is KGHSH and CDR2 is LQKENI in the germline V gene. The CDR3 protein is CASSQGVDAEAFF. The CDR3 nucleotides are TGTGCCAGCTCACAGGGGGTCGACGCTGAAGCTTTCTTT.

The chain combines TRBV15 with TRBJ1-5; D is perhaps TRBD1 (5 bases). The V end was cut by 1 base, the J end by 1 base, with 14 bases between. The CDR3 totals 17 residues. From germline, CDR1 is LNHNV and CDR2 YYDKDF (reference sequence). DNA of the CDR3: TGTGCCACCAGCAGAGTTTGGGGCAGGGAAAGCAATCAGCCCCAGCATTTT. It translates to CATSRVWGRESNQPQHF.

This sequence joins TRBV2 and TRBJ2-1; no firm D call. Germline lookup yields CDR1 SNHLY and CDR2 FYNNEI. This CDR3 has 11 amino acids. V lost 6 bases, J lost 5 bases, and 5 bases lay in between. The CDR3 loop is CASRENNEQFF. In DNA form, the CDR3 reads TGTGCCAGCAGAGAGAACAATGAGCAGTTCTTC.

The genes are TRBV27 and TRBJ1-1, with a possible D match to TRBD1 (5 bases). The V and J ends lost 5 bases and 5 bases respectively, with 12 bases between them. CDR3 length: 13 residues. The V gene's germline CDR1 is MNHEY and CDR2 SMNVEV (reference sequence). The CDR3 sequence: CASSGQGRTEAFF. In DNA form, the CDR3 reads TGTGCCAGCAGTGGTCAGGGAAGGACTGAAGCTTTCTTT.

V is TRBV5-1 and J is TRBJ1-1; 7 nucleotides align to TRBD1. Per germline, CDR1 SGHRS and CDR2 YFSETQ. The CDR3 has 14 amino acids. The ends lost 4 bases at V and 8 bases at J; junction bases unmatched: 11. In DNA, the CDR3 is TGCGCCAGCAGCCTCGAAGGGACAGCAAAGGAAGCTTTCTTT. Its translation: CASSLEGTAKEAFF.

The table lists this clone with a count of one. Other DNA sequences within the sample encode an identical CDR3. This sequence joins TRBV28 and TRBJ1-6; maybe TRBD1 (6 bases). The germline V gene encodes CDR1 MDHEN and CDR2 SYDVKM. This CDR3 contains 13 residues. Trimming took off 3 bases at V and 6 bases at J, with 6 bases between the two ends. The CDR3 here is CASSFRGNSPLHF. The CDR3 DNA follows: TGTGCCAGCAGTTTCAGGGGTAATTCACCCCTCCACTTT.

The chain links TRBV19 to TRBJ1-2, with a weak D call TRBD1 (5 bases). Germline loops: CDR1 LNHDA, CDR2 SQIVND (reference sequence). There are 14 residues in the CDR3. The V gene lost 2 bases and the J gene lost 4 bases, with 11 bases spanning the gap. The CDR3 loop is CASSIPGGPYGYTF. As DNA, the CDR3 is TGTGCCAGTAGTATACCGGGGGGACCCTATGGCTACACCTTC.